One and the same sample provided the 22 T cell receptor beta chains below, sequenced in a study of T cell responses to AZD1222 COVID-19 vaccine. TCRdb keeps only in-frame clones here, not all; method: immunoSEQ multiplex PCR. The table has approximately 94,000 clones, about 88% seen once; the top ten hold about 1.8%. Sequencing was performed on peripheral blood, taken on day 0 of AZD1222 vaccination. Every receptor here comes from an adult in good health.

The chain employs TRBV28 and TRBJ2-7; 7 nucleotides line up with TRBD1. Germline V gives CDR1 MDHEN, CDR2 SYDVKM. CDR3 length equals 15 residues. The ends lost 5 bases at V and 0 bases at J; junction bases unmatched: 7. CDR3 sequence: CASSPADRDSYEQYF. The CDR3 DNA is TGTGCCAGCAGTCCTGCTGACAGGGACTCCTACGAGCAGTACTTC.

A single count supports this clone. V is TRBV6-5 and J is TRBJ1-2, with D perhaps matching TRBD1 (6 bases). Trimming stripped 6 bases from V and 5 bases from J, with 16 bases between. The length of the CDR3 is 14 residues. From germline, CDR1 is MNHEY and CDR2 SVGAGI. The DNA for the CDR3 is TGTGCCAGCAGAAGGGGTGGGGGGGCGTATGGCTACACCTTC. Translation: CASRRGGGAYGYTF.

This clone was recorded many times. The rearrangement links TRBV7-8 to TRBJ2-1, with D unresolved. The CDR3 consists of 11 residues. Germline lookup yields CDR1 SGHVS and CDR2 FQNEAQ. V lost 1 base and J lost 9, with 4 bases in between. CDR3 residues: CASSLDVEQFF. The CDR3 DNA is TGTGCCAGCAGCTTAGACGTTGAGCAGTTCTTC.

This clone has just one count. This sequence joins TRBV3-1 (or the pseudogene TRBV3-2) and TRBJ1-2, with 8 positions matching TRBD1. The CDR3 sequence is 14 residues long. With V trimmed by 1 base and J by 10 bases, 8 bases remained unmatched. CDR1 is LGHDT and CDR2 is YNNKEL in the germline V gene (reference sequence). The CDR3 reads CASSQGTGLSDYTF. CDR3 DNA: TGTGCCAGCAGCCAAGGGACAGGGCTCTCTGACTACACCTTC.

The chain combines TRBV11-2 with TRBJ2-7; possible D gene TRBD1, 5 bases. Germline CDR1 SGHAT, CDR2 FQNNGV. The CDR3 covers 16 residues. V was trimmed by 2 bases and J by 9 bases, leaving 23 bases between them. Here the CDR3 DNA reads TGTGCCAGCAGCTTACCCACAGGACCTTGGCCCCATCGGCAGTACTTC. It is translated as CASSLPTGPWPHRQYF.

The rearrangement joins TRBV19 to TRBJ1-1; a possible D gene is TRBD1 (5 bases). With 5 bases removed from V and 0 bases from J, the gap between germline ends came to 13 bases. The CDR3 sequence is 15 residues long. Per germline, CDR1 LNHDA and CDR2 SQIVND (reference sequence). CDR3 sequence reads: CASSSRETVNTEAFF. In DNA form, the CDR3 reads TGTGCCAGTAGTTCCCGGGAGACAGTGAACACTGAAGCTTTCTTT.

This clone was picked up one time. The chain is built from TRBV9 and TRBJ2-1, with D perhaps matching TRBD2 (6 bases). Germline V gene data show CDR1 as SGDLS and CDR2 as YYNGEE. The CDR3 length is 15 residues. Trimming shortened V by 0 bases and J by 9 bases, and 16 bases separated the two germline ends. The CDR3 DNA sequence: TGTGCCAGCAGCGTAGTGAATAGCGGCCACAGTGAGCAGTTCTTC. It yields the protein CASSVVNSGHSEQFF. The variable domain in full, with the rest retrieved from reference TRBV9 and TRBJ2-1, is DSGVTQTPKHLITATGQRVTLRCSPRSGDLSVYWYQQSLDQGLQFLIQYYNGEERAKGNILERFSAQQFPDLHSELNLSSLELGDSALYFCASSVVNSGHSEQFFGPGTRLTVL.

CDR3 sequence (DNA): TGCGCCAGCAGCCAAGCCGGGAGCTCCTACAATGAGCAGTTCTTC. This codes for CASSQAGSSYNEQFF. The rearrangement joins TRBV4-1 to TRBJ2-1, with D perhaps TRBD2 (6 bases). This CDR3 has 15 amino acids. V lost 1 base and J 0 bases, leaving 7 bases between the germline ends. Germline V gene data show CDR1 as MGHRA and CDR2 as YSYEKL.

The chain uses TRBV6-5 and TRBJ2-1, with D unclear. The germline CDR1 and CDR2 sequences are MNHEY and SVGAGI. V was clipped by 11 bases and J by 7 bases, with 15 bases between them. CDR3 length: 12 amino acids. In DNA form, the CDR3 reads TGTGCCTGTAGGGATGGAGCTAATGAGCAGTTCTTC. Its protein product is CACRDGANEQFF.

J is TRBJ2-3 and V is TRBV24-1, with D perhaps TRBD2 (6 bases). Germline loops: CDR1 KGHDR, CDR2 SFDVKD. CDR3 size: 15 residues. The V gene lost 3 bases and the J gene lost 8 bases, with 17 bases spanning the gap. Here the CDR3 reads CATSDRTPGAGTQYF. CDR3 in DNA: TGTGCCACCAGTGATCGGACGCCGGGAGCGGGTACGCAGTATTTT.

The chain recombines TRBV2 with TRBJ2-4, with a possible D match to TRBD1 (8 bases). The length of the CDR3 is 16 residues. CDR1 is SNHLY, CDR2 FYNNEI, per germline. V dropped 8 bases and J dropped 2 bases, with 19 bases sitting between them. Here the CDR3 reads CASDLTGGATKNIQYF. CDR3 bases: TGTGCCAGCGACCTAACAGGGGGGGCGACCAAAAACATTCAGTACTTC.

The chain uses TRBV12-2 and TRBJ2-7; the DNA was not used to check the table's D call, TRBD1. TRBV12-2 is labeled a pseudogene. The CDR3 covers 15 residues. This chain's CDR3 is CASRLDRSLTYEQYF. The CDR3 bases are TGTGCAAGTCGCTTGGACAGATCCTTAACCTACGAGCAGTACTTC.

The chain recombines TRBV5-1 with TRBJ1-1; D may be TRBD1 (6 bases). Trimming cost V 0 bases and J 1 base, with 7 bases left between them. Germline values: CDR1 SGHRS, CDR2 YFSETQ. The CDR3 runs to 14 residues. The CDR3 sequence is CASSLATGNTEAFF. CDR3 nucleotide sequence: TGCGCCAGCAGCTTGGCGACAGGGAACACTGAAGCTTTCTTT.

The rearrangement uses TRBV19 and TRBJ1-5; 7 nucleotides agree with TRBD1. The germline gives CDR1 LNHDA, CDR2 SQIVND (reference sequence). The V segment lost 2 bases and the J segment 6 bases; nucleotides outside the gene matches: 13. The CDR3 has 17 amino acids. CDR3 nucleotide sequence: TGTGCCAGTAGTATAAGACAGGGTTTCGCACAGGTTCAGCCCCAGCATTTT. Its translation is CASSIRQGFAQVQPQHF.

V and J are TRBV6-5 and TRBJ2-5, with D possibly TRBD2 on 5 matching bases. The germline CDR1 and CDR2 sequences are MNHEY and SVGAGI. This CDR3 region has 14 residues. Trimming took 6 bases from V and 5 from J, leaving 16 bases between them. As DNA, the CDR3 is TGTGCCAGCAGGCGGGCAGGAGATAGGGAGACCCAGTACTTC. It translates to CASRRAGDRETQYF.

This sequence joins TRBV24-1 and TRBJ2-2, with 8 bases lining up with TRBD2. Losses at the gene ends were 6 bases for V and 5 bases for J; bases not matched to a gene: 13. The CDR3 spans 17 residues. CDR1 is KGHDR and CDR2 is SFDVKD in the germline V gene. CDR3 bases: TGTGCCACCAGTAACGGGACTAGTGTTATAGTTACCGGGGAGCTGTTTTTT. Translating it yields CATSNGTSVIVTGELFF.

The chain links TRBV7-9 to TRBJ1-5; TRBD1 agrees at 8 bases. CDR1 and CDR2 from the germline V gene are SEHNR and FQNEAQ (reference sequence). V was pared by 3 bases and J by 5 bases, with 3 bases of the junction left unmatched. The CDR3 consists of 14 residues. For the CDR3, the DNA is TGTGCCAGCAGCTTGACAGGGGAATATCAGCCCCAGCATTTT. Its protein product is CASSLTGEYQPQHF.

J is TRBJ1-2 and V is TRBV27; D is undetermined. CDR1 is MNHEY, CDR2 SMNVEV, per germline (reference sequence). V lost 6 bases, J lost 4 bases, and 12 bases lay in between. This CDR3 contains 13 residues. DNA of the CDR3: TGTGCCAGCAGGAAAGACCCGGTCTATGGCTACACCTTC. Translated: CASRKDPVYGYTF.

CDR3 coding DNA: TGTGCCACCAGTGATCCCAATTGGACTGAAGCTTTCTTT. Translating it yields CATSDPNWTEAFF. The chain joins TRBV24-1 to TRBJ1-1; D is undetermined. The length of the CDR3 is 13 residues. Per germline, CDR1 KGHDR and CDR2 SFDVKD. V lost 3 bases and J 5 bases, leaving 9 bases between the germline ends.

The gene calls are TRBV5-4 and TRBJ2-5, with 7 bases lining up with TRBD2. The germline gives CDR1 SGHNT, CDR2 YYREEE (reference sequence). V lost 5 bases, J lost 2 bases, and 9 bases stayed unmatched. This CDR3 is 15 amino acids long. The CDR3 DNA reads TGTGCCAGCAGTCCATCGGGAGGCCTTCAAGAGACCCAGTACTTC. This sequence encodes CASSPSGGLQETQYF.

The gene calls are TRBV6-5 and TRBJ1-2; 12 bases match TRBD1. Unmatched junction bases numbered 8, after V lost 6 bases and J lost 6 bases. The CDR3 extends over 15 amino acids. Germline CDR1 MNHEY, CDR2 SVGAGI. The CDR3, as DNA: TGTGCCAGCAGACGACAGGGACAGGGGGCTAATGGCTACACCTTC. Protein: CASRRQGQGANGYTF.

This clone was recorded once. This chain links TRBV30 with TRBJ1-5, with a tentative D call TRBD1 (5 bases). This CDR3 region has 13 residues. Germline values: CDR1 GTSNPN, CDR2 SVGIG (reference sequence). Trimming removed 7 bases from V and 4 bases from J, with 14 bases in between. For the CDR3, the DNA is TGTGCCTATCAGGGAGTAGATAATCAGCCCCAGCATTTT. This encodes CAYQGVDNQPQHF.